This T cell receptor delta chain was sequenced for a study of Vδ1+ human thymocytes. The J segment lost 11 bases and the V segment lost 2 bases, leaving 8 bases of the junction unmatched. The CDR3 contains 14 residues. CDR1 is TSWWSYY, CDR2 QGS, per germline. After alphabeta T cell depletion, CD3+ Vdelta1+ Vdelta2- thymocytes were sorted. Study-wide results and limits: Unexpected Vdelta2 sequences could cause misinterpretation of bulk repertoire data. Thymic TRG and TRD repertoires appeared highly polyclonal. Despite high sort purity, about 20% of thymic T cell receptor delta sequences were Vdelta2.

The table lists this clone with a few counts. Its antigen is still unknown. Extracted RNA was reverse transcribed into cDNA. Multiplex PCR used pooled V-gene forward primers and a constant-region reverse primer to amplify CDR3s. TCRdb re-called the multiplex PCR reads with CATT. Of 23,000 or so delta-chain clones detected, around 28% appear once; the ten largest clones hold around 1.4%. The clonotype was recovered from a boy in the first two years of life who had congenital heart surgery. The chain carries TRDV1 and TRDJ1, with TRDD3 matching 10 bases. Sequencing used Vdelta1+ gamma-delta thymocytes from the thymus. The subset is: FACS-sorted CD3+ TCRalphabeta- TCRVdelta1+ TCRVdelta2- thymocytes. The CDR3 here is CALGESGGYAKLIF. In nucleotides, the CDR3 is TGTGCTCTTGGGGAAAGCGGGGGATACGCGAAGCTCATCTTT.